The sequence of this T cell receptor (beta chain) was determined in a study of T cell repertoires in aging, cancer and after chemotherapy. TCR beta rearrangements were amplified from peripheral blood genomic DNA. The germline V gene has CDR1 SGHAT and CDR2 FQNNGV. The CDR3 spans 16 residues. Trimming took off 10 bases at V and 4 bases at J, with 23 bases between the two ends. Multiplex touch-down PCR with TRB-A/B primers amplified rearranged V-D-J TRB sequences. Each CDR3 protein gets one entry after TCRdb re-called the multiplex PCR reads with MiXCR. The sample consists of around 13,000 distinct CDR3 sequences, 28% of them appearing once. In this sample, this clonotype turned up a few times.

The sample comprised blood. This rearrangement joins TRBV11-2 to TRBJ2-1, with D maybe TRBD1 (6 bases). The clonotype was recovered from a human donor with a blood cancer. The chain's CDR3 is CATLNTRTAFYNEQFF. For the CDR3, the DNA is TGTGCCACCTTAAATACGAGGACAGCTTTTTACAATGAGCAGTTCTTC.